This passage covers 11 T cell receptor beta chains from one sample sequenced in a study of vaccination and CD4 T cells after COVID-19. Specified treatment: approximately nine-day PBMC culture with coronavirus spike peptide pools or control peptides (ViraFEST assay). Antigens of these TCRs are unknown. CD4+ T cells that had been cultured provided DNA sequenced with the Oncomine TCR Beta short-read assay. TCRdb reanalysed the PCR reads using MiXCR and keeps one entry per CDR3 protein. The data show under 20,000 distinct CDR3 sequences, around 55% seen once. Source material: CD4+ T cells from blood, cultured in vitro. Source of these receptors: a human donor who had recovered from COVID-19.

The V and J genes are TRBV6-4 and TRBJ2-5, with 11 bases lining up with TRBD2. The CDR3 sequence is 18 residues long. CDR1 and CDR2 (germline): MRHNA, SNTAGT. V shed 11 bases and J 1 base; nucleotides not matched to a gene: 18. CDR3 residues: CARLVTSGGPNIQETQYF. The CDR3 bases are TGTGCCCGACTAGTAACTAGCGGGGGACCGAATATCCAAGAGACCCAGTACTTC.

The chain joins TRBV7-3 to TRBJ2-3; D unresolved. V lost 5 bases and J lost 4, with 7 bases in between. Germline V gene sequence: CDR1 SGHTA, CDR2 FQGTGA. The CDR3 covers 12 residues. CDR3 region: CASSDRSDTQYF. The CDR3 bases are TGTGCCAGCAGCGACCGGTCAGATACGCAGTATTTT.

The chain combines TRBV4-1 with TRBJ1-2; no definite D call. The V end was cut by 4 bases, the J end by 7 bases, with 10 bases between. This CDR3 spans 12 amino acids. CDR1 is MGHRA, CDR2 YSYEKL, per germline. The CDR3 nucleotides are TGCGCCAGCAGCCCCTGGACCGGTGGCTACACCTTC. Translating it yields CASSPWTGGYTF.

V and J are TRBV5-4 and TRBJ1-1, with 7 nucleotides matching TRBD1. The V gene end was trimmed by 0 bases and the J gene end by 3 bases; junction bases not matched to a gene: 2. Looked up from germline, CDR1 is SGHNT and CDR2 is YYREEE (reference sequence). This CDR3 spans 14 amino acids. CDR3: CASSLAQGHTEAFF. In DNA form, the CDR3 reads TGTGCCAGCAGCTTGGCACAGGGGCACACTGAAGCTTTCTTT.

This chain joins TRBV11-2 and TRBJ2-7; tentatively, D is TRBD1 or TRBD2 (5 bases each). Trimming cost V 1 base and J 1 base, with 17 bases left between them. CDR1 is SGHAT and CDR2 is FQNNGV in the germline V gene. This CDR3 comprises 17 residues. The DNA of the CDR3 is TGTGCCAGCAGCTTAGGACGAGGGGCAGGGAAATCCTACGAGCAGTACTTC. Encoded protein: CASSLGRGAGKSYEQYF.

V and J are TRBV20-1 and TRBJ1-1; 10 bases are shared with TRBD1. V shed 6 bases and J 3 bases; nucleotides not matched to a gene: 7. The length of the CDR3 is 14 residues. CDR1 and CDR2 (germline): DFQATT, SNEGSKA (reference sequence). The CDR3, as DNA: TGCAGTGCCGCGAACGGACAGGGGGACACTGAAGCTTTCTTT. Encoded protein: CSAANGQGDTEAFF.

The chain employs TRBV9 and TRBJ2-1; D ambiguous. Trimming removed 0 bases at V and 0 bases at J, with 7 bases between. The CDR3 contains 15 residues. The germline gives CDR1 SGDLS, CDR2 YYNGEE. The CDR3 sequence is CASSVAWSSYNEQFF. In DNA form, the CDR3 reads TGTGCCAGCAGCGTAGCCTGGAGCTCCTACAATGAGCAGTTCTTC.

The rearrangement links TRBV6-1 to TRBJ1-5; D is possibly TRBD1 (5 bases). Trimming took off 3 bases at V and 5 bases at J, with 11 bases between the two ends. This CDR3 contains 14 residues. Per germline, CDR1 MNHNS and CDR2 SASEGT. The CDR3 protein is CASSEVGGDQPQHF. CDR3 DNA: TGTGCCAGCAGTGAGGTGGGGGGGGATCAGCCCCAGCATTTT.

The chain couples TRBV7-2 to TRBJ1-4, with D tentatively TRBD1 (6 bases). Between the trimmed V and J ends, which lost 4 bases and 8 bases, there was a span of 20 bases. Germline values: CDR1 SGHTA, CDR2 FQGNSA. There are 16 residues in the CDR3. CDR3 DNA sequence: TGTGCCAGCAGCTCATCATCCGGGGGCGGGTGGGAAAAACTGTTTTTT. It yields the protein CASSSSSGGGWEKLFF.

V and J are TRBV15 and TRBJ2-1; TRBD1 might be the D (6 bases). This CDR3 has 15 residues. V shed 0 bases and J shed 8 bases, with 14 bases lying between them. Germline loops: CDR1 LNHNV, CDR2 YYDKDF (reference sequence). For the CDR3, the DNA is TGTGCCACCAGCAGAGAGGGTCTCAGGGGCGATGAGCAGTTCTTC. Translated, it gives CATSREGLRGDEQFF.

V gene TRBV27 combines with J gene TRBJ1-1; the D gene is possibly TRBD1 (6 bases). Between the trimmed V and J ends, which lost 2 bases and 1 base, there was a span of 8 bases. The V gene's germline CDR1 is MNHEY and CDR2 SMNVEV (reference sequence). CDR3 length equals 14 residues. CDR3 in DNA: TGTGCCAGCAGTTTAGGACAGACGAACACTGAAGCTTTCTTT. Translation: CASSLGQTNTEAFF.